These 5 T cell receptor beta chains were sequenced from one sample in a study of PD-1 blockade in classical Hodgkin lymphoma. Clones were read by immunoSEQ multiplex PCR, and TCRdb kept only the in-frame ones, dropping some. The sample consists of more than 20,000 clones, roughly 78% of them appearing once. Each patient's relapse followed autologous stem cell transplantation, and brentuximab vedotin exposure varied. Material: peripheral blood mononuclear cells (PBMCs), obtained before the second cycle of nivolumab. The source of these receptors is a human donor with classical Hodgkin lymphoma.

V usage is TRBV19 and J usage is TRBJ2-3, with D tentatively TRBD2 (6 bases). V lost 7 bases to trimming and J lost 2 bases, with 10 bases between them. Germline V lookup: CDR1 LNHDA, CDR2 SQIVND (reference sequence). This CDR3 spans 13 amino acids. CDR3 coding DNA: TGTGCCAGTATCGGCGGGGACACAGATACGCAGTATTTT. Its protein is CASIGGDTDTQYF.

V and J are TRBV7-9 and TRBJ2-5; D uncertain. This CDR3 has 13 residues. The germline gives CDR1 SEHNR, CDR2 FQNEAQ (reference sequence). Between the trimmed V and J ends, which lost 5 bases and 4 bases, there was a span of 11 bases. The CDR3 DNA reads as TGTGCCAGCAGCAAAGACGCCGGAGAGACCCAGTACTTC. Encoded protein: CASSKDAGETQYF.

This rearrangement joins TRBV19 to TRBJ2-1; either TRBD1 or TRBD2 may supply D (5 bases each). The length of the CDR3 is 16 residues. Germline V gives CDR1 LNHDA, CDR2 SQIVND (reference sequence). V lost 0 bases and J lost 1, with 10 bases in between. The CDR3 spells CASSIDEGPSYNEQFF. In nucleotides, the CDR3 is TGTGCCAGTAGTATAGATGAGGGACCGTCCTACAATGAGCAGTTCTTC. Combining the CDR3 with reference TRBV19 and TRBJ2-1 gives the whole variable domain DGGITQSPKYLFRKEGQNVTLSCEQNLNHDAMYWYRQDPGQGLRLIYYSQIVNDFQKGDIAEGYSVSREKKESFPLTVTSAQKNPTAFYLCASSIDEGPSYNEQFFGPGTRLTVL.

The chain couples TRBV30 to TRBJ2-2; unclear D gene. Germline lookup yields CDR1 GTSNPN and CDR2 SVGIG (reference sequence). Trimming pared 0 bases from V and 8 bases from J, leaving 4 bases between. The CDR3 contains 11 residues. The CDR3 protein is CAWSVEGELFF. In DNA form, the CDR3 reads TGTGCCTGGAGTGTCGAGGGGGAGCTGTTTTTT. The full variable domain, with the rest looked up from reference TRBV30 and TRBJ2-2, is SQTIHQWPATLVQPVGSPLSLECTVEGTSNPNLYWYRQAAGRGLQLLFYSVGIGQISSEVPQNLSASRPQDRQFILSSKKLLLSDSGFYLCAWSVEGELFFGEGSRLTVL.

This sequence joins TRBV28 and TRBJ1-4, with D tentatively TRBD1 (6 bases). This CDR3 comprises 12 residues. V was clipped by 6 bases and J by 10 bases, with 12 bases between them. In germline, CDR1 is MDHEN, CDR2 SYDVKM. The CDR3 DNA is TGTGCCAGCAGCCCCCCCAGGGGAAAACTGTTTTTT. This translates into CASSPPRGKLFF.